This T cell receptor (beta chain) emerged from a study of early T cells in non-severe SARS-CoV-2 infection. Across the study: Chains were not paired, and sequencing was done on bulk RNA from unsorted whole blood.

The library protocol tagged individual cDNA molecules with unique molecular identifiers. MiXCR, run by TCRdb on the 5' RACE reads, gives a single entry per CDR3 protein. The repertoire has 50,000 to 70,000 distinct CDR3 sequences, just under 15% of them found once; the top ten carry over 8%. The V gene's germline CDR1 is SGHRS and CDR2 YFSETQ. The trim removed 4 bases at V and 4 bases at J, leaving 14 bases unmatched. CDR3 length: 16 amino acids. A few counts support this clonotype. The source was whole blood, collected at baseline. This receptor was identified in an adult who was a healthcare worker with PCR-confirmed SARS-CoV-2 infection or an uninfected control (not recorded which). This sequence joins TRBV5-1 and TRBJ2-7, with 7 bases fitting TRBD2. The CDR3 coding sequence is TGCGCCAGCAGCAGCTATGTGACGGGAGGAGAGTACGAGCAGTACTTC. Translated, it gives CASSSYVTGGEYEQYF.